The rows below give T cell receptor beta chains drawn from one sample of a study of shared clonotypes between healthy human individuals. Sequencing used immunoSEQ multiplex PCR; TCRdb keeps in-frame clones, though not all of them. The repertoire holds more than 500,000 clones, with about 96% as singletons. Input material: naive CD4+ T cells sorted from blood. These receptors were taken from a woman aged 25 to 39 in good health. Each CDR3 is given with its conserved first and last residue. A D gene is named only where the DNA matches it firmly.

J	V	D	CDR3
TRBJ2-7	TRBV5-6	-	CASSAPTWGEQYF
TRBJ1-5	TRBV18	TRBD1	CASSPGTGNNQPQHF
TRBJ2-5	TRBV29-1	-	CSVEHPQETQYF
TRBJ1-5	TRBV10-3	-	CAIGRDSNQPQHF
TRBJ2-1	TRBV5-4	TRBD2	CASSLAVAGSYNEQFF
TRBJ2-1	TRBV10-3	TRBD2	CAISESRTSGLGYNEQFF
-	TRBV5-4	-	CASSTGARGVFDEQYF
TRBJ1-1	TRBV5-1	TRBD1	CASSYNSGTGETEAFF
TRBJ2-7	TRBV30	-	CAWSADPYVQQYF
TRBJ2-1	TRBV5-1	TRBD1	CASSTQGDVEQFF
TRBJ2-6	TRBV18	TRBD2	CASSPAGLAGSGANVLTF
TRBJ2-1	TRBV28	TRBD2	CASRRPHTSATYNEQFF
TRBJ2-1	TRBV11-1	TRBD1	CASSLRTGGDEQFF
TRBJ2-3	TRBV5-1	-	CASSSGRGLADTQYF
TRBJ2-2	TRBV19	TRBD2	CASRSGTSGGGELFF
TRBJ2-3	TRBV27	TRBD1	CASNVRGQGSDTQYF
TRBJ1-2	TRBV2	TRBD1	CASSGDRTTNYGYTF
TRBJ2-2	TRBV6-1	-	CASSGTRAGAGELFF
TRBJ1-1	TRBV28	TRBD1	CASSFAETGGSRNTEAFF
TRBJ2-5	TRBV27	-	CASRPRTGSLANQETQYF
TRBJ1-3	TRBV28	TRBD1	CASSLWTGASGNTIYF
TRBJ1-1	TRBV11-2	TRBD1	CASSRDRGPEAFF
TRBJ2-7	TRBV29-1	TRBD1	CSVVMGQGSSYEQYF
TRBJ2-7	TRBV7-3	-	CASSSKLARRYEQYF
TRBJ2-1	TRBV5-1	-	CASSYQGTTNPSYNEQFF
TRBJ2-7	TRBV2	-	CASSGLWRDTAYEQYF
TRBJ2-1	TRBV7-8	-	CASSPGDVSYNEQFF
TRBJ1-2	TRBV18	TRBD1	CASSPLDRGLYGYTF
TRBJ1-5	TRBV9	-	CASSATGNQPQHF
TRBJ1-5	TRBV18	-	CASSRSQGHNGNSNQPQHF
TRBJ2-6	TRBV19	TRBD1	CASTRGYSGANVLTF
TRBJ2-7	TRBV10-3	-	CAIGTEFFGEQYF
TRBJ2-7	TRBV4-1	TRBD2	CASSQDPGGGVQYF
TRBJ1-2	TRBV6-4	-	CASSDWGAPTGYTF
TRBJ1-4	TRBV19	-	CASTPAGFGEKLFF
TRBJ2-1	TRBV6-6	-	CASSSPETSRNEQFF
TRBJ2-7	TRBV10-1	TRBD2	CASSLAGGPYEQYF
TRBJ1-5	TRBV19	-	CASSSGLESSNQPQHF
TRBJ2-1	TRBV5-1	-	CASSFQGLSYNEQFF
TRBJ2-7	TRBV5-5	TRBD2	CASSPGGLGLAGGSSYEQYF
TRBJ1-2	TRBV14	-	CASSLGLDGQYGYTF
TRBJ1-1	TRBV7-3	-	CASSLGQTNTEAFF
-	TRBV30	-	CAWSVRYHEQYF
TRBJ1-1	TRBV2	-	CAQLFSGAPTEAFF
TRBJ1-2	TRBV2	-	CASREYGYTF
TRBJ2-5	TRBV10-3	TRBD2	CAISEPRGVSQYF
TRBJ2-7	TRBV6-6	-	CASSYEGASSYEQYF
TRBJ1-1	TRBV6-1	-	CASSAQEDTEAFF
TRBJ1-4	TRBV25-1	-	CASSEDGAAVKLFF
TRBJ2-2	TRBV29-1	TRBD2	CSVVIAGGSDTGELFF
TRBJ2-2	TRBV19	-	CASRVTEITGELFF
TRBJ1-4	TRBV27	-	CASGPGVNYEKLFF
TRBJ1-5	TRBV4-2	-	CASSQDPQGVGAGIYSNQPQHF
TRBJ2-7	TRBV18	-	CASEAGSVGEQYF
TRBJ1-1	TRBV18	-	CASSPPGLSEAFF